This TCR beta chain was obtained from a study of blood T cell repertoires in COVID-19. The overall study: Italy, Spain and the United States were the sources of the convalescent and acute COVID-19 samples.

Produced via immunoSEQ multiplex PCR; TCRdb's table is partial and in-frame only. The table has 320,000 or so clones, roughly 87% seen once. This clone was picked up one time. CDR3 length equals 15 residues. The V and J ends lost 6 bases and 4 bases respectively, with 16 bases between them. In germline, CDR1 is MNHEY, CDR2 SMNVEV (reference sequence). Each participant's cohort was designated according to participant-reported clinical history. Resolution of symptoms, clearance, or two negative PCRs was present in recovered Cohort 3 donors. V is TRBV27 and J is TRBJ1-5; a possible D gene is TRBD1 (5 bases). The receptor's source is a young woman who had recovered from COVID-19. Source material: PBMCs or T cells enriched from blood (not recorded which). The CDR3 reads CASRGGPGGNQPQHF. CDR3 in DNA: TGTGCCAGCAGAGGAGGGCCCGGGGGGAATCAGCCCCAGCATTTT.